This TCR beta chain was captured by sequencing in a study of shared clonotypes between healthy human individuals. Study-wide context: The donor group consisted of a couple of women and a few men, aged 18 to 49.

With 4 bases removed from V and 6 bases from J, the gap between germline ends came to 10 bases. The CDR3 contains 13 residues. CDR1 is SGHRS, CDR2 YFSETQ, per germline. CD45RA-negative memory and CD45RA+ naive subsets were split from the CD4+ cells. TCRdb keeps only in-frame clones here, not all; method: immunoSEQ multiplex PCR. The sample lists about a million clones, approximately 77% occurring once. About this clone itself: Its antigen remains unidentified. The same CDR3 can be traced to other DNA sequences in this sample.

Study findings and constraints: Generally, naive subsets came out with larger estimated richness than memory subsets. Exclusively blood specimens were collected; tissue repertoires likely differ.

J is TRBJ2-2 and V is TRBV5-1, with D tentatively TRBD1 (6 bases). The sample taken for sequencing was memory CD4+ T cells from PBMCs. Stated subset: CD45RA-negative fraction. This sequence originates from a man in his late teens or twenties in good health. Some clones in this sample may be carry-over from other donors' samples. CDR3 protein: CASSIQGSGELFF. In nucleotides, the CDR3 is TGCGCCAGCAGCATACAGGGTTCCGGGGAGCTGTTTTTT.